This T cell receptor (beta chain) originates from a study of circulating and synovial CD4+ cells in juvenile arthritis. The germline V gene has CDR1 MNHEY and CDR2 SVGAGI. This CDR3 spans 13 amino acids. Trimming took 6 bases from V and 6 from J; bases not matched to a gene: 4. This clone was observed once. The table came from immunoSEQ multiplex PCR; TCRdb's copy has only in-frame clones and leaves some out. The sample carries 30,000 to 40,000 clones, about 95% recorded once. This TCR came from a human donor with juvenile idiopathic arthritis. Sequencing was done on a sample of CD4+ T cells from blood. The genes are TRBV6-5 and TRBJ2-3; 9 bases align to TRBD1. The CDR3 spells CASRIGQGDTQYF. The CDR3 nucleotides read TGTGCCAGCAGGATAGGACAGGGGGATACGCAGTATTTT.